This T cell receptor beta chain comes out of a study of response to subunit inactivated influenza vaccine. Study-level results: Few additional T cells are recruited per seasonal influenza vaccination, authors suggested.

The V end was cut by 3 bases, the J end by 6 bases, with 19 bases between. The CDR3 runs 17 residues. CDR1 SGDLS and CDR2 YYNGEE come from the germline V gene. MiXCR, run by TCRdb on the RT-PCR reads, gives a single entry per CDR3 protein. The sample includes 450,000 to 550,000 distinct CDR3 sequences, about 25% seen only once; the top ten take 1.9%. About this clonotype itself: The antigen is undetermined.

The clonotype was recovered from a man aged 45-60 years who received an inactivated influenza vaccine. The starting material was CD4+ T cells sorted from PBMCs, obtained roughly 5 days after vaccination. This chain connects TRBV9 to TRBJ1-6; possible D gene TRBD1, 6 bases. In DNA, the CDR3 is TGTGCCAGCAGCGCTCGGTATGGGGGGGCCGTTAATTCACCCCTCCACTTT. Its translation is CASSARYGGAVNSPLHF. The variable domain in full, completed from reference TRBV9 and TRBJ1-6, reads DSGVTQTPKHLITATGQRVTLRCSPRSGDLSVYWYQQSLDQGLQFLIQYYNGEERAKGNILERFSAQQFPDLHSELNLSSLELGDSALYFCASSARYGGAVNSPLHFGNGTRLTVT.